These T cell receptor beta chains were read from a single sample in a study of shared clonotypes between healthy human individuals. The method was immunoSEQ multiplex PCR; TCRdb's version includes in-frame clones alone and lacks a portion of them. The sample carries about 1.5 million clones, approximately 98% recorded once. Sequencing used naive CD4+ T cells sorted from blood. The receptors originated from a man in his thirties or forties in good health. The CDR3 runs from the conserved cysteine through the conserved F or W. Each record gives: clone size, V gene, J gene, D gene, CDR3 DNA, CDR3 protein. A D gene is named only where the DNA matches it firmly. Some rows have no size entry. The others give once, few or many, or a class for an expanded clone.

once,TRBV28,TRBJ2-3,-,TGTGCCAGCAGTTCCCCGGTGGATACGCAGTATTTT,CASSSPVDTQYF
-,TRBV18,TRBJ2-7,-,TGTGCCAGCTCACCATCGACCTCCTACGAGCAGTACTTC,CASSPSTSYEQYF
-,TRBV7-9,TRBJ2-5,-,TGTGCCAGCAGCCCGAGCTCTGGGAGGGAGACCCAGTACTTC,CASSPSSGRETQYF
-,TRBV2,TRBJ1-4,-,TGTGCCAGCAGACTCAGACAGATAGAAAAACTGTTTTTT,CASRLRQIEKLFF
once,TRBV5-8,TRBJ2-3,-,TGTGCCAGCAGCTTTTCCCCACTTTTGCGAAAGAACACAGATACGCAGTATTTT,CASSFSPLLRKNTDTQYF
-,TRBV29-1,TRBJ2-1,TRBD1,TGCAGCGGCTGCCGGGACAGAGATGACAATGAGCAGTTCTTC,CSGCRDRDDNEQFF
-,TRBV19,TRBJ2-5,-,TGTGCCAGTAGTATCATGTTAGCGAACCAAGAGACCCAGTACTTC,CASSIMLANQETQYF
-,TRBV7-9,TRBJ2-6,-,TGTGCCAGCAGCTTAGGGAGGGCGAAAAGCTCTGGGGCCAACGTCCTGACTTTC,CASSLGRAKSSGANVLTF
-,TRBV6-6,TRBJ2-7,-,TGTGCCAGCAGTTACTCGCGGAGAAATTACGAGCAGTACTTC,CASSYSRRNYEQYF
-,TRBV19,TRBJ2-3,-,TGTGCCAGTAGTACTAACAGGGCGACAGATACGCAGTATTTT,CASSTNRATDTQYF
-,TRBV6-1,TRBJ2-3,TRBD2,TGTGCCAGCAGCCTAGCGGGCAACACAGATACGCAGTATTTT,CASSLAGNTDTQYF
-,TRBV5-1,TRBJ1-4,-,TGCGCCAGCAGCTTGTACGGGGTAGTTAATGAAAAACTGTTTTTT,CASSLYGVVNEKLFF
-,TRBV10-1,TRBJ2-3,-,TGCGCCAGCAGTCCCGGACAGTTAGTAACAGATACGCAGTATTTT,CASSPGQLVTDTQYF
-,TRBV9,TRBJ2-7,TRBD2,TGTGCCAGCAGCGTGGGGGACGGGGGGTCCTACGAGCAGTACTTC,CASSVGDGGSYEQYF
-,TRBV11-3,TRBJ2-2,TRBD1,TGTGCCAGCGCCGATTCCGGGACAGGGAAGACCGGGGAGCTGTTTTTT,CASADSGTGKTGELFF
-,TRBV28,TRBJ1-2,TRBD1,TGTGCCAGCAGGGGACAGGGGGGGAACTATGGCTACACCTTC,CASRGQGGNYGYTF
-,TRBV11-1,TRBJ2-7,TRBD2,TGTGCCAGCAGCTCGGGACTAGCTGGCTACGAGCAGTACTTC,CASSSGLAGYEQYF
-,TRBV27,TRBJ2-7,TRBD1,TGTGCCAGCAGTGCGGGACAGGGGATCTCCTACGAGCAGTACTTC,CASSAGQGISYEQYF
-,TRBV15,TRBJ2-1,TRBD2,TGTGCCACCAGCAGAGATCTCTGGGGTAGCGGGAGATATGCGGGTTCCTACAATGAGCAGTTCTTC,CATSRDLWGSGRYAGSYNEQFF
-,TRBV29-1,TRBJ2-1,-,TGCAGCGGTATAGGAGCGGGTATAACCTACAATGAGCAGTTCTTC,CSGIGAGITYNEQFF
-,TRBV18,TRBJ2-2,TRBD2,TGTGCCAGCTCACCACAGGCTAGCGGGAGTTCTTCCGGGGAGCTGTTTTTT,CASSPQASGSSSGELFF
-,TRBV2,TRBJ2-7,-,TGTGCCAGCAGTAAAAGGCTTGCGGCACCTCAACCCGCGGTAGTGGCAGAACTTTCTTACGAGCAGTACTTC,CASSKRLAAPQPAVVAELSYEQYF
-,TRBV13,TRBJ1-2,-,TGTGCCAGCAGTTCGACTTCTAACTATGGCTACACCTTC,CASSSTSNYGYTF
-,TRBV7-3,TRBJ1-1,TRBD1,TGTGCCAGCAGCTTCACAGGGGGGACTGAAGCTTTCTTT,CASSFTGGTEAFF
-,TRBV7-8,TRBJ2-5,-,TGTGCCAGCAGCCAGGCCGGACGGGGGCTAGAGACCCAGTACTTC,CASSQAGRGLETQYF
-,TRBV4-1,TRBJ1-4,-,TGCGCCAGCAGCCCAAGGGTCAGCGGATCAGGCGAAAAACTGTTTTTT,CASSPRVSGSGEKLFF
-,TRBV21-1,TRBJ2-7,-,TGTGCCAGCAGCAAACAATTTCCGGCCCCCTACGAGCAGTACTTC,CASSKQFPAPYEQYF
-,TRBV28,TRBJ2-6,-,TGTGCCAGCAGTCGGGGGTCCGGGGCCAACGTCCTGACTTTC,CASSRGSGANVLTF
-,TRBV5-1,TRBJ2-2,-,TGCGCCAGCAGCTTGGCGGACAGCGCGAACACCGGGGAGCTGTTTTTT,CASSLADSANTGELFF
-,TRBV10-1,TRBJ2-1,-,TGCGCCAGCAGTGACACCCGGGGGTTAGGTGAGCAGTTCTTC,CASSDTRGLGEQFF
once,TRBV5-1,TRBJ2-7,-,TGCGCCAGCAGCTTGGGTCTGGACATCTCCTACGAGCAGTACTTC,CASSLGLDISYEQYF
once,TRBV2,TRBJ2-6,-,TGTGCCAGCCGCCGCAGTACTTATGGGGCCAACGTCCTGACTTTC,CASRRSTYGANVLTF
-,TRBV5-1,TRBJ2-5,-,TGCGCCAGCAGCGAAGACAGAAAAGAGACCCAGTACTTC,CASSEDRKETQYF
-,TRBV5-1,TRBJ2-7,-,TGCGCCAGCAGCTTGGGAGCCTACTACGAGCAGTACTTC,CASSLGAYYEQYF
-,TRBV19,TRBJ1-3,-,TGTGCCACCCGACGGGCGGCTCACTCTGGAAACACCATATATTTT,CATRRAAHSGNTIYF
-,TRBV7-3,TRBJ2-1,TRBD2,TGTGCCAGCAGCAAAGCTAGCGGGAGTTACAATGAGCAGTTCTTC,CASSKASGSYNEQFF
once,TRBV7-9,TRBJ1-2,-,TGTGCCAGCAGCTTAGCGGTGGGAAATGGCTACACCTTC,CASSLAVGNGYTF
-,TRBV7-6,TRBJ2-3,-,TGTGCCAGCAGCCCCACCACGGGGGCAGGTACGCAGTATTTT,CASSPTTGAGTQYF
-,TRBV11-2,TRBJ2-1,-,TGTGCCAGCAGCACTAGTCGCAGCGTGGTCTACAATGAGCAGTTCTTC,CASSTSRSVVYNEQFF
-,TRBV21-1,TRBJ2-3,-,TGTGCCAGCAGCACGACCACTAGCGGGTATCCAGATACGCAGTATTTT,CASSTTTSGYPDTQYF
-,TRBV10-2,TRBJ2-1,TRBD2,TGCGCCAGCAGGGGGACTAGCGGAAACAATGAGCAGTTCTTC,CASRGTSGNNEQFF
-,TRBV29-1,TRBJ2-6,-,TGCAGCGTTGAGGGTGGGGCCAACGTCCTGACTTTC,CSVEGGANVLTF
-,TRBV29-1,TRBJ2-7,TRBD1,TGCAGCGTTGGGGGACAGGGGGCCTACGAGCAGTACTTC,CSVGGQGAYEQYF
-,TRBV18,TRBJ2-3,-,TGTGCCAGCTCACCTCAACGGGGGAGCACAGATACGCAGTATTTT,CASSPQRGSTDTQYF
-,TRBV7-2,TRBJ2-5,-,TGTGCCAGCAGGGTAGGCCGGGGGGCGCGTAGCCCCCTAGAGACCCAGTACTTC,CASRVGRGARSPLETQYF
-,TRBV5-1,TRBJ1-2,TRBD1,TGCGCCAGCAGCTTGGATACAGGGGTGGCTGGCTACACCTTC,CASSLDTGVAGYTF
-,TRBV7-2,TRBJ1-2,-,TGTGCCAGCAGCTCACCCCAGACCAGGGCTTATGGCTACACCTTC,CASSSPQTRAYGYTF
-,TRBV7-2,TRBJ2-1,-,TGTGCCAGCAGCTCCCGAAACCCGAATGAGCAGTTCTTC,CASSSRNPNEQFF